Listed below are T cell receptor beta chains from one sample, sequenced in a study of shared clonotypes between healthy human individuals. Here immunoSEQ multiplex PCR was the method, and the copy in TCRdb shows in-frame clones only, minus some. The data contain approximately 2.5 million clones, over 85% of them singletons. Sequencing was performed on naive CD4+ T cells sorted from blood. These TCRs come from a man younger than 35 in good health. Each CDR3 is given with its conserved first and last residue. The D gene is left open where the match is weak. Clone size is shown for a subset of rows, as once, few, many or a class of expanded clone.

DNA: TGTGCCTGGAGGGGGGAGGCCTATCAGCCCCAGCATTTT; CDR3: CAWRGEAYQPQHF; V: TRBV30; D: -; size: -; J: TRBJ1-5
DNA: TGCGCCAGCAGTTTATTACGGTGGGGGGGCCACTCCCAAGAGACCCAGTACTTC; CDR3: CASSLLRWGGHSQETQYF; V: TRBV10-1; D: -; size: once; J: TRBJ2-5
DNA: TGTGCCAGCAGGCTAGACAGGGGGCCGTCTGAAGCTTTCTTT; CDR3: CASRLDRGPSEAFF; V: TRBV6-1; D: TRBD1; size: -; J: TRBJ1-1
DNA: TGTGCCAGCAGCCCCTGGGACAGGGGTGAAAAACTGTTTTTT; CDR3: CASSPWDRGEKLFF; V: TRBV7-2; D: TRBD1; size: -; J: TRBJ1-4
DNA: TGCGCCAGCAGCTTGCCCGGGACCCAAGAGACCCAGTACTTC; CDR3: CASSLPGTQETQYF; V: TRBV5-1; D: -; size: -; J: TRBJ2-5
DNA: TGTGCCATCAGCCAGACGCAGGGGGTGAACACTGAAGCTTTCTTT; CDR3: CAISQTQGVNTEAFF; V: TRBV10-3; D: TRBD1; size: -; J: TRBJ1-1
DNA: TGTGCCAGCAGTTTATCGAATACCCGGGGAAACTATGGCTACACCTTC; CDR3: CASSLSNTRGNYGYTF; V: TRBV27; D: -; size: -; J: TRBJ1-2
DNA: TGTGCCAGCAGCCAGGGACAGATCAATCAGCCCCAGCATTTT; CDR3: CASSQGQINQPQHF; V: TRBV6-1; D: TRBD1; size: -; J: TRBJ1-5
DNA: TGTGCCAGCAGCTTACCAAAAAGCGGGGGGAGTTGGGAGACCCAGTACTTC; CDR3: CASSLPKSGGSWETQYF; V: TRBV13; D: TRBD2; size: -; J: TRBJ2-5
DNA: TGTGCCAGTAGGGCGGGTCAGACTAGGCTGGACGAGCAGTACTTC; CDR3: CASRAGQTRLDEQYF; V: TRBV19; D: -; size: -; J: TRBJ2-7
DNA: TGTGCCTGGAGTAACCGGGACTACAACTCCTACGAGCAGTACTTC; CDR3: CAWSNRDYNSYEQYF; V: TRBV30; D: TRBD2; size: -; J: TRBJ2-7